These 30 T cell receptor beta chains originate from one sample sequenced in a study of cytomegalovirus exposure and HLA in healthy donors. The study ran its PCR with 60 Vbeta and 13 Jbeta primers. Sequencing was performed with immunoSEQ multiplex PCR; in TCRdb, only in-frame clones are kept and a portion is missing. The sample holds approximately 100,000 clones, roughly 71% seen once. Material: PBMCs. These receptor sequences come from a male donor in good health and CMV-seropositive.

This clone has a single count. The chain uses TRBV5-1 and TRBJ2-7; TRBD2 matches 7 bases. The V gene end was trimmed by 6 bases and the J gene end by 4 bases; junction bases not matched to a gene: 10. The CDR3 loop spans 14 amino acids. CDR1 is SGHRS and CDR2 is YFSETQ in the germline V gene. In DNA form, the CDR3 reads TGCGCCAGCACGGTAGCGGGCGCTTCTTACGAGCAGTACTTC. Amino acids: CASTVAGASYEQYF.

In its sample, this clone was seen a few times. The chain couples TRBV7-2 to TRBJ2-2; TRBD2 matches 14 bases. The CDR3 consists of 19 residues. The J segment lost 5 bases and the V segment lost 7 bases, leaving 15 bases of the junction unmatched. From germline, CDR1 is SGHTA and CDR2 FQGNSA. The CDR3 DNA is TGTGCCAGCACCATTAGGAGGACTAGCGGGGGGCGATTTACCGGGGAGCTGTTTTTT. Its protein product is CASTIRRTSGGRFTGELFF.

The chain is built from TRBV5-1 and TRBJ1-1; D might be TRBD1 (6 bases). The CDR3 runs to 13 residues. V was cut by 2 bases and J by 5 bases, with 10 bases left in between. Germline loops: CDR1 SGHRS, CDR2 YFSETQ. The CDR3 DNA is TGCGCCAGCAGCTTTCAGGGGAAAACTGAAGCTTTCTTT. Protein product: CASSFQGKTEAFF.

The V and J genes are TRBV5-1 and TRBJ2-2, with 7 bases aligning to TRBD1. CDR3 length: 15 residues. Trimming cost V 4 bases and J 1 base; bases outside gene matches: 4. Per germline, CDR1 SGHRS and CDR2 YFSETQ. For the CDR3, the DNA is TGCGCCAGCAGCCGAGGACAGGTGAACACCGGGGAGCTGTTTTTT. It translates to CASSRGQVNTGELFF. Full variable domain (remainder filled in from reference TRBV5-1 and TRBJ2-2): KAGVTQTPRYLIKTRGQQVTLSCSPISGHRSVSWYQQTPGQGLQFLFEYFSETQRNKGNFPGRFSGRQFSNSRSEMNVSTLELGDSALYLCASSRGQVNTGELFFGEGSRLTVL.

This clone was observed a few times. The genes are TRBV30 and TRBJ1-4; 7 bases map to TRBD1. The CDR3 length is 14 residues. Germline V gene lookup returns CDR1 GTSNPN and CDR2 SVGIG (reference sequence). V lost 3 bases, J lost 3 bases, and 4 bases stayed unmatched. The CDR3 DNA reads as TGTGCCTGGAGGGAGAGGGGGCCTAATGAAAAACTGTTTTTT. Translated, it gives CAWRERGPNEKLFF. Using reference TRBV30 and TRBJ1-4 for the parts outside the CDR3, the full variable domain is SQTIHQWPATLVQPVGSPLSLECTVEGTSNPNLYWYRQAAGRGLQLLFYSVGIGQISSEVPQNLSASRPQDRQFILSSKKLLLSDSGFYLCAWRERGPNEKLFFGSGTQLSVL.

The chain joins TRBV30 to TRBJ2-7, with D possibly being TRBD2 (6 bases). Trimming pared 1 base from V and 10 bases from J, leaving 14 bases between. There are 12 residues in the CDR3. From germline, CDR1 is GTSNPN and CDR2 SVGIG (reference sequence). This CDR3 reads CAWSGDWETQYF. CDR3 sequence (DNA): TGTGCCTGGAGTGGGGACTGGGAAACACAGTACTTC.

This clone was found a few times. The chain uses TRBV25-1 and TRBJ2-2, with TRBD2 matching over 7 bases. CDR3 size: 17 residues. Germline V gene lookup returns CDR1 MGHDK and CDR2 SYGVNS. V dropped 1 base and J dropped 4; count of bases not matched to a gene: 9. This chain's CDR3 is CASSEFSGVAGTGELFF. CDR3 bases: TGTGCCAGCAGTGAATTTTCAGGAGTAGCGGGCACCGGGGAGCTGTTTTTT.

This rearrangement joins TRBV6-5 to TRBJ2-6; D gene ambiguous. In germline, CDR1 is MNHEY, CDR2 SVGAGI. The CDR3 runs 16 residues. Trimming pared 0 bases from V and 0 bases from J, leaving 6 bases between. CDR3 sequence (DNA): TGTGCCAGCAGTTACTCGTCTTCCTCTGGGGCCAACGTCCTGACTTTC. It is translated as CASSYSSSSGANVLTF.

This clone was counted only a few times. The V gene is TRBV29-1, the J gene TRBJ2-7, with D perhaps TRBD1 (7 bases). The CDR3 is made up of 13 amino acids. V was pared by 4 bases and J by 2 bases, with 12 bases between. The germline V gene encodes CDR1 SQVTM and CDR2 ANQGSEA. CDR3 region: CSVAQGGAYEQYF. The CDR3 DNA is TGCAGCGTTGCCCAGGGGGGTGCCTACGAGCAGTACTTC.

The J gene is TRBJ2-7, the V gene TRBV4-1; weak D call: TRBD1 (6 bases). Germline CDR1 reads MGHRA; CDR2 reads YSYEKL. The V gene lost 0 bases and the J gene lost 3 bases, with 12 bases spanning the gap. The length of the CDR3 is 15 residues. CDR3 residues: CASSQDGQGRYEQYF. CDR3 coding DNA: TGCGCCAGCAGCCAAGATGGCCAGGGGCGCTACGAGCAGTACTTC.

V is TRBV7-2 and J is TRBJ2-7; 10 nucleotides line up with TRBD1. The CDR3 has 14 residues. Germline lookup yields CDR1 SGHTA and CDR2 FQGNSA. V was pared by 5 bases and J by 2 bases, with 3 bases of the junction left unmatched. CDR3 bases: TGTGCCAGCAGCCCCGGGACAGGGGCCTACGAGCAGTACTTC. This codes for CASSPGTGAYEQYF.

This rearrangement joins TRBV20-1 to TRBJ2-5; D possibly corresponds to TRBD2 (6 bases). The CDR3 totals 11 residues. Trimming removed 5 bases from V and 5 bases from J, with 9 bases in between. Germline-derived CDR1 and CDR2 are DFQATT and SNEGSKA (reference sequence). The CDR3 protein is CSAPGRETQYF. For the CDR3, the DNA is TGCAGTGCTCCTGGGAGGGAGACCCAGTACTTC.

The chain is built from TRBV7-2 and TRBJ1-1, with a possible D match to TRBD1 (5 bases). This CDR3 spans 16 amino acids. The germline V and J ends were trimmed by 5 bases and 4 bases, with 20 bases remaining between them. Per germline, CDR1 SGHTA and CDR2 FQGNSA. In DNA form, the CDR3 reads TGTGCCAGCAGCCCCTCGACAGTCCCGGGAGGCACTGAAGCTTTCTTT. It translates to CASSPSTVPGGTEAFF.

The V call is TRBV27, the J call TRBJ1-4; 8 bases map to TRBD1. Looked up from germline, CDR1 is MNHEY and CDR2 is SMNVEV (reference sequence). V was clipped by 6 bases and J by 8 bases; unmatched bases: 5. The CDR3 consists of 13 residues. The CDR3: CASSRDRREKLFF. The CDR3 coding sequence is TGTGCCAGCAGCCGGGACAGGAGGGAAAAACTGTTTTTT.

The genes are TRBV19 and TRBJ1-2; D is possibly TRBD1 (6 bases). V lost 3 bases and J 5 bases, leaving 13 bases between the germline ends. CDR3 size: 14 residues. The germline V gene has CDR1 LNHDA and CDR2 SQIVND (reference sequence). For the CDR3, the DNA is TGTGCCAGTAGTATTGGCAGGGGAAGGTATGGCTACACCTTC. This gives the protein CASSIGRGRYGYTF.

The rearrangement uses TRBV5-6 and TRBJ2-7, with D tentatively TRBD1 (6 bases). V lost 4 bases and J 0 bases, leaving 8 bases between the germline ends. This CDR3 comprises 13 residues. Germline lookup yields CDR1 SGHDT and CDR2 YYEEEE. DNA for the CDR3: TGTGCCAGCAGCCGGACAGACTCCTACGAGCAGTACTTC. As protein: CASSRTDSYEQYF.

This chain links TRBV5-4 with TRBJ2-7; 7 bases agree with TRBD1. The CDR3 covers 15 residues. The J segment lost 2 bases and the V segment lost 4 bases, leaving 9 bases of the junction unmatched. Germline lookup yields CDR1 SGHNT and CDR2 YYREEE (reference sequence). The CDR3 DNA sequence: TGTGCCAGCAGCAGAACCGGGACAGCAGCCTACGAGCAGTACTTC. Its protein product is CASSRTGTAAYEQYF.

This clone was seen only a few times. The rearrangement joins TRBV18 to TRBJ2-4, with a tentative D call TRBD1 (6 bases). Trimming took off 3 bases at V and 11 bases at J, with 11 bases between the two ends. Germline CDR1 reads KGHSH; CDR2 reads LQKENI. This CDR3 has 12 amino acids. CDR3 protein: CASSPGQSVQYF. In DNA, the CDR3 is TGTGCCAGCTCACCCGGACAGTCGGTTCAGTACTTC. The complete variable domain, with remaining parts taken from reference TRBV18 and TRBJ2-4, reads NAGVMQNPRHLVRRRGQEARLRCSPMKGHSHVYWYRQLPEEGLKFMVYLQKENIIDESGMPKERFSAEFPKEGPSILRIQQVVRGDSAAYFCASSPGQSVQYFGAGTRLSVL.

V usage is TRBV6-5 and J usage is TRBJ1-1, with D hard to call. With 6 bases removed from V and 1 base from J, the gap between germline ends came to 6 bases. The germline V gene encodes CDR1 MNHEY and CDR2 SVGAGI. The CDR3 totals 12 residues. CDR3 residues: CASSPGNTEAFF. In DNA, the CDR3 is TGTGCCAGCAGCCCGGGGAACACTGAAGCTTTCTTT.

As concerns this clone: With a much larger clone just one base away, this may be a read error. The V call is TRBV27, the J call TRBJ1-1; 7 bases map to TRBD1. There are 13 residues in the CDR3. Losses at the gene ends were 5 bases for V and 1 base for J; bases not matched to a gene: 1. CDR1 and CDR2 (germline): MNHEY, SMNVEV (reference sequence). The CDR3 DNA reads TGTGCCAGCAGTCGACAGGGGAACACTGAAGCTTTCTTT. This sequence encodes CASSRQGNTEAFF.

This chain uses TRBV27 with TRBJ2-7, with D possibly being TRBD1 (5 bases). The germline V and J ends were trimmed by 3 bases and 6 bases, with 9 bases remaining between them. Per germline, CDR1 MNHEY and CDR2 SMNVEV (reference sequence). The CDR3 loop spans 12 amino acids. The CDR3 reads CASSFFGAEQYF. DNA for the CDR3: TGTGCCAGCAGTTTCTTTGGGGCCGAGCAGTACTTC.

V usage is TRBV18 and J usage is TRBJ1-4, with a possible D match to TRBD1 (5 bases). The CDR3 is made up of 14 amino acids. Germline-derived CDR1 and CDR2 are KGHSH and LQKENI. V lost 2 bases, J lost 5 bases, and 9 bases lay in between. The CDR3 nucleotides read TGTGCCAGCTCACCAAGCAGGGAAAATGAAAAACTGTTTTTT. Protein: CASSPSRENEKLFF.

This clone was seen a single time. The CDR3 reads CASSSLAGGYEQYF. The DNA for the CDR3 is TGTGCCAGCAGCTCCTTAGCGGGAGGCTACGAGCAGTACTTC. The genes are TRBV7-8 and TRBJ2-7; 10 bases line up with TRBD2. J gave up 3 bases and V 4 bases, and 3 bases lay outside the gene matches. This CDR3 has 14 residues. CDR1 is SGHVS and CDR2 is FQNEAQ in the germline V gene.

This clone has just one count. The CDR3 region has the DNA TGTGCCAGCAGTTTATCGATATCAGGCGTCGGAGAGACCCAGTACTTC. Protein sequence: CASSLSISGVGETQYF. The chain joins TRBV27 to TRBJ2-5; no firm D call. Germline V gene sequence: CDR1 MNHEY, CDR2 SMNVEV (reference sequence). CDR3 length: 16 amino acids. With 0 bases removed from V and 4 bases from J, the gap between germline ends came to 15 bases.

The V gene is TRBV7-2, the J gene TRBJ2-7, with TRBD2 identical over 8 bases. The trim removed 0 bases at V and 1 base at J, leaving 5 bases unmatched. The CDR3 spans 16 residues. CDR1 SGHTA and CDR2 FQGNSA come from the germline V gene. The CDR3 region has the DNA TGTGCCAGCAGCTTAGCGGGCGGGAGGACATCCTACGAGCAGTACTTC. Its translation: CASSLAGGRTSYEQYF.

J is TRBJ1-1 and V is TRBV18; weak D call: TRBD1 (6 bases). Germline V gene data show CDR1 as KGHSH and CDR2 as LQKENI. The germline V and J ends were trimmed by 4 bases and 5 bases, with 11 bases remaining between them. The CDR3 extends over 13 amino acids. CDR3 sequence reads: CASSLSGVTEAFF. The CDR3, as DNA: TGTGCCAGCTCACTCTCAGGGGTGACTGAAGCTTTCTTT.

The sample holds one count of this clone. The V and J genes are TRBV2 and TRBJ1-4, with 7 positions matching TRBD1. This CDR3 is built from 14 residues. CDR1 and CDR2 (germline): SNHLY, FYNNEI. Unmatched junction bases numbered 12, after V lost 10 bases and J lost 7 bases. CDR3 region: CATTLGGGGEKLFF. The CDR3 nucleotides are TGTGCCACCACTTTAGGGGGCGGCGGTGAAAAACTGTTTTTT.

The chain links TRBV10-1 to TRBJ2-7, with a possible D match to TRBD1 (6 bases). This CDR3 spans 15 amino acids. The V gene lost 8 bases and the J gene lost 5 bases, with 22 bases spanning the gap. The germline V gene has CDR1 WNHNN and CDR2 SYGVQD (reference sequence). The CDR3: CASGGTGKPTHEQYF. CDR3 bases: TGCGCCAGCGGAGGAACAGGGAAGCCTACCCACGAGCAGTACTTC.

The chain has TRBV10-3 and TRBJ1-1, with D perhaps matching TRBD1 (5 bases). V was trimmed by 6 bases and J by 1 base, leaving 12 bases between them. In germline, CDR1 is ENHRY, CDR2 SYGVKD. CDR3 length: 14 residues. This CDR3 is CAIRLDIGNTEAFF. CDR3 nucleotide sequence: TGTGCCATCAGGCTGGACATTGGGAACACTGAAGCTTTCTTT.

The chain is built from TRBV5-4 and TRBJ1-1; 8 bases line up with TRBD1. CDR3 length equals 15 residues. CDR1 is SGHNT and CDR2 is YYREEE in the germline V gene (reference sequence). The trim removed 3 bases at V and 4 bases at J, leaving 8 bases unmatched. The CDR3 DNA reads TGTGCCAGCAGCTCTCCGAAGACAGGGGCCACTGAAGCTTTCTTT. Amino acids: CASSSPKTGATEAFF.